The clone carrying this T cell receptor beta chain was detected many times. This entry belongs to a study of Graves' ophthalmopathy and Graves' hyperthyroidism. Hyperthyroidism was classified as stable if no ophthalmopathy occurred within 18 months of follow-up. Amplified TCR beta CDR3 regions were obtained using RNA transcripts as template. An opening RT-PCR round employed HTBI primers and preceded a second-round multiplex PCR. MiXCR was run by TCRdb on the multiplex PCR reads, yielding one entry per CDR3 protein. There are 400,000 to 450,000 distinct CDR3 sequences in the sample; under 25% occur only once, and around 3% lies in the top ten. The CDR3 totals 12 residues. The germline gives CDR1 MNHEY, CDR2 SVGAGI. V shed 6 bases and J 5 bases; nucleotides not matched to a gene: 3.

Sequenced input: peripheral blood. This TCR derives from a woman aged 18-35 years with stable Graves' hyperthyroidism. The chain has TRBV6-5 and TRBJ1-1, with 7 bases matching TRBD1. CDR3 DNA: TGTGCCAGCAGGACCAGGGGGACTGAAGCTTTCTTT. Its protein product is CASRTRGTEAFF.